This TCR beta chain was sequenced during a study of cytomegalovirus exposure and HLA in healthy donors. Primers included in the PCR were 60 Vbeta and 13 Jbeta primers. Sequencing used immunoSEQ multiplex PCR; TCRdb keeps in-frame clones, though not all of them. The sample yields about 190,000 clones, under 80% seen once. Study-wide findings and caveats: TCR beta chains associated with HLA were, in a later analysis, more clonally expanded than equally common others. Segments of the TCR beta V type were, in most cases, productive about 87% or about 30% of the time in an earlier analysis. Cytomegalovirus-associated status was assigned to around 160 TCR beta chains. In vitro testing confirmed a few CMV-associated chains as specific for CMV antigens.

With regard to this clone: The antigen is undetermined.

The J segment lost 2 bases and the V segment lost 11 bases, leaving 11 bases of the junction unmatched. The CDR3 covers 15 residues. Per germline, CDR1 MNHEY and CDR2 SMNVEV (reference sequence). The sample was PBMCs. This TCR was recovered from a man aged 30-40 years in good health and CMV-seropositive. This chain connects TRBV27 to TRBJ1-5; 8 bases fit TRBD1. The DNA for the CDR3 is TGTGCCCCCTCCCGGGACAGGCCTTGCAATCAGCCCCAGCATTTT. Translated, it gives CAPSRDRPCNQPQHF.